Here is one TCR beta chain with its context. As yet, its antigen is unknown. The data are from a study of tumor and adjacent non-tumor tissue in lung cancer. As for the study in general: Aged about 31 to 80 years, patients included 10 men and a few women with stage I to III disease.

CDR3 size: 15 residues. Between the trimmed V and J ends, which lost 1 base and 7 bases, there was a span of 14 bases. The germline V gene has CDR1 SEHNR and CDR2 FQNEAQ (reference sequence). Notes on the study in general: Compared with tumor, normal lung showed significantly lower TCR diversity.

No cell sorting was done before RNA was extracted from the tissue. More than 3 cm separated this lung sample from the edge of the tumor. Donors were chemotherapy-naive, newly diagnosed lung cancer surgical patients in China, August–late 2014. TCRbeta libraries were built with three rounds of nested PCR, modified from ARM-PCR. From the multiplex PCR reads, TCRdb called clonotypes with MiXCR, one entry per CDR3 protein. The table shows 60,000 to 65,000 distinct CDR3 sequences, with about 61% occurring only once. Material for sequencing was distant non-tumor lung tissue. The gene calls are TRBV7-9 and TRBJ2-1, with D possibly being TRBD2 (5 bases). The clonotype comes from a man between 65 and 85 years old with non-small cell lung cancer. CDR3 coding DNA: TGTGCCAGCAGCTTAGTAGTGGGAGTCGGGAATGAGCAGTTCTTC. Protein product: CASSLVVGVGNEQFF.